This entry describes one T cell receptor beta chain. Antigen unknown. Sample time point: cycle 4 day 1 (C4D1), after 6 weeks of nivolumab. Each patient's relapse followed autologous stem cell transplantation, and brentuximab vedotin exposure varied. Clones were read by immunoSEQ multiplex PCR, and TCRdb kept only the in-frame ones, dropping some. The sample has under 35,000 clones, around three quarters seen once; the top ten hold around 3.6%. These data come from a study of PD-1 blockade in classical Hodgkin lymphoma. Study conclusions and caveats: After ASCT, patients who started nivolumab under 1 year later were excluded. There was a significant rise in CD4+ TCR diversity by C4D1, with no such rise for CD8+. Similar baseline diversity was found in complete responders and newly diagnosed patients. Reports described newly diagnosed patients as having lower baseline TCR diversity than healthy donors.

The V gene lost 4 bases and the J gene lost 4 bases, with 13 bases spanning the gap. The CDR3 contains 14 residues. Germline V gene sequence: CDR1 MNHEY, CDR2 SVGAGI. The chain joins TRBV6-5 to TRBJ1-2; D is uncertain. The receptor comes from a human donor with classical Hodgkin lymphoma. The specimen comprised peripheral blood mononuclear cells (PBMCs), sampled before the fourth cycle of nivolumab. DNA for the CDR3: TGTGCCAGCAGTTCCCGCCCGACGGGCTATGGCTACACCTTC. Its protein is CASSSRPTGYGYTF.